This TCR beta chain emerged from a study of PD-1 blockade in classical Hodgkin lymphoma. Study results and limitations: With CD4+ cells, TCR diversity rose significantly by C4D1, but not with CD8+ cells. Newly diagnosed patients were reported to exhibit reduced baseline TCR diversity relative to healthy donors.

Time point noted: cycle 4 day 1 (C4D1), after less than seven weeks of nivolumab. No patient escaped relapse after autologous stem cell transplantation, and brentuximab vedotin exposure varied. This table comes from immunoSEQ multiplex PCR, and its TCRdb copy is limited to in-frame clones, with some not included. The sample has nearly 25,000 clones; 70% to 80% are singletons. A note on this clone: Its antigen is unknown.

The source was peripheral blood mononuclear cells (PBMCs), collected before the fourth cycle of nivolumab. The TCR sequence derives from a human donor with classical Hodgkin lymphoma.

The CDR3 region has the DNA TGTGCCAGTAGTATAAGCTCCTATAATTCACCCCTCCACTTT. Translation: CASSISSYNSPLHF. The chain uses TRBV19 and TRBJ1-6; D unresolved. Trimming shortened V by 2 bases and J by 0 bases, and 2 bases separated the two germline ends. Germline assignment: CDR1 LNHDA and CDR2 SQIVND (reference sequence). The CDR3 length is 14 residues.